This TCR beta chain was identified in a study of T cells expressing NK-cell markers. Overall study context: HCMV seropositivity characterized most of the eight sequenced donors, and seronegativity one.

The authors generated TCR beta cDNA through 5'RACE template switching with UMIs. After re-calling the 5' RACE reads, TCRdb lists one entry per CDR3 protein, DNA absent. Its table lists about 400,000 distinct CDR3 sequences. Germline CDR1 reads SGHRS; CDR2 reads YFSETQ. The CDR3 spans 16 residues. Sequenced sample: blood T cells: a sorted CD56 or NKG2C T cell subset, CD4+ or CD8+ T cells, or bulk PBMC T cells (not recorded which). The clonotype comes from a woman in her forties or fifties in good health. The chain has TRBV5-1 and TRBJ2-1; the D call from TCRdb, TRBD2, cannot be confirmed without DNA. This chain's CDR3 is CASSYHTSGSYNEQFF. Filled out from reference TRBV5-1 and TRBJ2-1, the complete variable domain reads KAGVTQTPRYLIKTRGQQVTLSCSPISGHRSVSWYQQTPGQGLQFLFEYFSETQRNKGNFPGRFSGRQFSNSRSEMNVSTLELGDSALYLCASSYHTSGSYNEQFFGPGTRLTVL.